Here is one T cell receptor beta chain with its context. This specimen comes from a study of Ad26.COV2.S vaccination and SARS-CoV-2 variants. Study as a whole: Donor was in the COV1001 Ad26.COV2.S trial arm.

Treatment: over 15 received Ad26.COV2.S at low or high dose, single or two shots; roughly 5 received placebo; per-sample allocation not given. The samples date from day 63 after the first vaccine or placebo injection. The protocol was immunoSEQ multiplex PCR, while the TCRdb copy is restricted to in-frame clones and leaves out a portion. The table has a few hundred thousand clones, around 88% seen once; the top ten hold about 2.8%. Between the trimmed V and J ends, which lost 2 bases and 2 bases, there was a span of 12 bases. The CDR3 contains 16 residues. CDR1 and CDR2 (germline): SGHVS, FNYEAQ. This sequence joins TRBV7-6 and TRBJ1-4; D unclear. The sequence was obtained from a person between 18 and 65 years old who received the Ad26.COV2.S COVID-19 vaccine or a placebo. The sample here was peripheral blood, taken in a trial of Ad26.COV2.S vaccine versus placebo. The CDR3 spells CASSLNSGGTNEKLFF. The CDR3 region has the DNA TGTGCCAGCAGCTTAAACTCGGGAGGGACTAATGAAAAACTGTTTTTT.